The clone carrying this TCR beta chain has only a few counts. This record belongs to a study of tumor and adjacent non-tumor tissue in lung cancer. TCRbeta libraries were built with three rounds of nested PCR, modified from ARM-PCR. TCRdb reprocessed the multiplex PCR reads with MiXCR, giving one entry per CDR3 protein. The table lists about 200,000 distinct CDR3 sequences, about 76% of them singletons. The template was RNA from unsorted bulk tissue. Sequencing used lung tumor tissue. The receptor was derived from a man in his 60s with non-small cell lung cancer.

The CDR3 reads CSARQGGTDTQYF. The CDR3 nucleotides are TGCAGTGCCAGACAGGGCGGCACAGATACGCAGTATTTT. The chain recombines TRBV20-1 with TRBJ2-3; TRBD1 matches 7 bases. With V trimmed by 6 bases and J by 1 base, 4 bases remained unmatched. CDR3 length equals 13 residues. Per the germline V gene, CDR1 is DFQATT and CDR2 is SNEGSKA (reference sequence).